Presented here are 30 T cell receptor beta chains from one specimen sequenced in a study of cytomegalovirus exposure and HLA in healthy donors. The PCR contained 60 Vbeta and 13 Jbeta primers. The assay was immunoSEQ multiplex PCR, and TCRdb's table has in-frame clones only and misses some. The repertoire includes approximately 160,000 clones, 68% of them detected once, and roughly 2.7% sits in the top ten. Source material: PBMCs. The origin of the receptors is a woman between 40 and 50 years old in good health and CMV-seropositive.

The chain links TRBV9 to TRBJ2-5; TRBD1 matches 8 bases. V dropped 5 bases and J dropped 1; count of bases not matched to a gene: 7. This CDR3 comprises 15 residues. CDR1 and CDR2 (germline): SGDLS, YYNGEE. The CDR3 bases are TGTGCCAGCAGTGCCGGGACAGGACCCCAAGAGACCCAGTACTTC. Translation gives CASSAGTGPQETQYF.

The gene calls are TRBV6-5 and TRBJ2-1; 8 bases map to TRBD2. The germline gives CDR1 MNHEY, CDR2 SVGAGI. V was clipped by 2 bases and J by 3 bases; unmatched bases: 6. The CDR3 runs to 16 residues. CDR3 coding DNA: TGTGCCAGCAGTTACCGGGGCGGGGGGAACTACAATGAGCAGTTCTTC. It yields the protein CASSYRGGGNYNEQFF.

The rearrangement joins TRBV28 to TRBJ1-5; the D gene is possibly TRBD1 (5 bases). Germline V lookup: CDR1 MDHEN, CDR2 SYDVKM. The length of the CDR3 is 15 residues. Trimming cost V 7 bases and J 7 bases, with 20 bases left between them. The CDR3 nucleotides read TGTGCCAGCATTCCACCAAGTCTCCAGGGACAGCCCCAGCATTTT. Translating gives CASIPPSLQGQPQHF. Based on the CDR3 plus reference TRBV28 and TRBJ1-5, the full variable domain is DVKVTQSSRYLVKRTGEKVFLECVQDMDHENMFWYRQDPGLGLRLIYFSYDVKMKEKGDIPEGYSVSREKKERFSLILESASTNQTSMYLCASIPPSLQGQPQHFGDGTRLSIL.

The chain couples TRBV5-6 to TRBJ2-5, with 7 bases that match TRBD1. CDR3 size: 14 residues. The trim removed 2 bases at V and 5 bases at J, leaving 6 bases unmatched. The germline V gene encodes CDR1 SGHDT and CDR2 YYEEEE. The CDR3 nucleotides read TGTGCCAGCAGCTTCACAGGGGTAGGGGAGACCCAGTACTTC. It specifies CASSFTGVGETQYF.

This clone showed up just a few times. The V gene is TRBV4-2, the J gene TRBJ2-3; D is ambiguous. The germline CDR1 and CDR2 sequences are LGHNA and YNFKEQ. V gave up 1 base and J gave up 4 bases, with 3 bases separating them. The CDR3 is 12 amino acids. The CDR3 sequence: CASSQAADTQYF. The CDR3 DNA is TGTGCCAGCAGCCAAGCTGCAGATACGCAGTATTTT.

CDR3 residues: CASSPGQARYGYTF. CDR3 nucleotide sequence: TGTGCCAGCAGTCCCGGACAGGCCCGTTATGGCTACACCTTC. The chain links TRBV28 to TRBJ1-2; 7 bases are shared with TRBD1. The CDR3 spans 14 residues. CDR1 and CDR2 from the germline V gene are MDHEN and SYDVKM. Trimming took 5 bases from V and 5 from J; bases not matched to a gene: 8.

This chain uses TRBV14 with TRBJ2-5, with TRBD2 identical over 8 bases. The V and J ends lost 8 bases and 3 bases, in that order; junction bases with no gene match: 5. CDR3 length equals 13 residues. The germline V gene has CDR1 SGHDN and CDR2 FVKESK. The CDR3 bases are TGTGCCAGCGCCCAACTAGCGGAAGAGACCCAGTACTTC. This gives the protein CASAQLAEETQYF. Full variable domain (outside the CDR3, taken from reference TRBV14 and TRBJ2-5): EAGVTQFPSHSVIEKGQTVTLRCDPISGHDNLYWYRRVMGKEIKFLLHFVKESKQDESGMPNNRFLAERTGGTYSTLKVQPAELEDSGVYFCASAQLAEETQYFGPGTRLLVL.

The chain employs TRBV9 and TRBJ2-5; TRBD2 might be the D (6 bases). The J call could be wrong; TRBJ2-7 is a better fit for the DNA end. The germline gives CDR1 SGDLS, CDR2 YYNGEE. The CDR3 consists of 13 residues. The CDR3 is CASSVGDSNEQYF. DNA for the CDR3: TGTGCCAGCAGCGTAGGGGACTCTAACGAGCAGTACTTC.

The V gene is TRBV28, the J gene TRBJ2-7; 7 positions agree with TRBD1. After removal of 5 bases from V and 1 base from J, the junction contained 11 bases not matched to a gene. The CDR3 sequence is 16 residues long. Germline lookup yields CDR1 MDHEN and CDR2 SYDVKM. The CDR3 here is CASSGPGQRLSYEQYF. CDR3 nucleotide sequence: TGTGCCAGCAGTGGCCCGGGACAGCGCCTTTCCTACGAGCAGTACTTC.

The J gene is TRBJ2-1, the V gene TRBV2, with TRBD1 identical over 7 bases. Germline-derived CDR1 and CDR2 are SNHLY and FYNNEI. V lost 5 bases, J lost 2 bases, and 9 bases stayed unmatched. The CDR3 covers 16 residues. Written as DNA, the CDR3 is TGTGCCAGCAGTAAAATACAGGGGCTGACCTACAATGAGCAGTTCTTC. It translates to CASSKIQGLTYNEQFF. The whole variable domain, remainder taken from reference TRBV2 and TRBJ2-1, is EPEVTQTPSHQVTQMGQEVILRCVPISNHLYFYWYRQILGQKVEFLVSFYNNEISEKSEIFDDQFSVERPDGSNFTLKIRSTKLEDSAMYFCASSKIQGLTYNEQFFGPGTRLTVL.

V usage is TRBV19 and J usage is TRBJ2-7; D possibly corresponds to TRBD2 (5 bases). V was shortened by 4 bases and J by 2 bases, with 15 bases between the two germline ends. The CDR3 covers 15 residues. The germline V gene has CDR1 LNHDA and CDR2 SQIVND (reference sequence). CDR3 residues: CASSRGSRPTYEQYF. DNA of the CDR3: TGTGCCAGTAGTAGAGGGTCTAGACCCACCTACGAGCAGTACTTC.

V is TRBV6-6 and J is TRBJ1-1; D gene uncertain. The CDR3 is made up of 13 amino acids. The germline V and J ends were trimmed by 0 bases and 9 bases, with 11 bases remaining between them. Germline CDR1 is MNHNY and CDR2 is SVGAGI (reference sequence). This CDR3 reads CASSYSGLEKAFF. The CDR3 DNA reads TGTGCCAGCAGTTACTCGGGCCTCGAAAAAGCTTTCTTT.

This chain links TRBV5-1 with TRBJ2-5, with TRBD2 matching over 7 bases. V shed 4 bases and J 4 bases; nucleotides not matched to a gene: 10. This CDR3 region has 15 residues. Germline V lookup: CDR1 SGHRS, CDR2 YFSETQ. CDR3 loop: CASSPGVLARETQYF. The CDR3 coding sequence is TGCGCCAGCAGCCCCGGGGTACTAGCGAGAGAGACCCAGTACTTC.

J is TRBJ2-7 and V is TRBV28; 7 bases match TRBD2. This CDR3 spans 15 amino acids. J lost 0 bases, V lost 4 bases, and 6 bases had no gene match. Germline assignment: CDR1 MDHEN and CDR2 SYDVKM. CDR3 protein: CASSSAGAISYEQYF. As DNA, the CDR3 is TGTGCCAGCAGTTCTGCGGGAGCCATCTCCTACGAGCAGTACTTC.

V and J are TRBV6-1 and TRBJ1-5, with D possibly TRBD1 on 5 matching bases. Germline V lookup: CDR1 MNHNS, CDR2 SASEGT. The CDR3 length is 13 residues. With 10 bases removed from V and 4 bases from J, the gap between germline ends came to 14 bases. This CDR3 is CATDDRWNQPQHF. CDR3 sequence (DNA): TGTGCCACCGATGACAGATGGAATCAGCCCCAGCATTTT.

About this clone: The DNA is omitted, as the CDR3 cannot be located on it reliably, and the CDR3 follows TCRdb's listing. The chain employs TRBV21-1 and TRBJ1-2. TRBV21-1 is noted as a pseudogene. Counting both end residues, the CDR3 totals 15 amino acids. The CDR3 spells CASSKVARGIYGYPF.

The CDR3, as DNA: TGTGCCAGCAGCGTAGGGGACAGGGCTTATGGCTACACCTTC. Amino acids: CASSVGDRAYGYTF. The chain is built from TRBV9 and TRBJ1-2; 9 bases fit TRBD1. Germline V lookup: CDR1 SGDLS, CDR2 YYNGEE. V lost 0 bases to trimming and J lost 5 bases; unmatched junction nucleotides: 2. The CDR3 has 14 residues.

The chain recombines TRBV7-2 with TRBJ2-1; D is unclear. Trimming removed 0 bases at V and 5 bases at J, with 8 bases between. Per germline, CDR1 SGHTA and CDR2 FQGNSA. This CDR3 comprises 14 residues. The CDR3 spells CASSLAATDNEQFF. The CDR3 DNA sequence: TGTGCCAGCAGCTTAGCAGCGACCGACAATGAGCAGTTCTTC.

The chain combines TRBV4-3 with TRBJ1-3, with D hard to call. V gave up 0 bases and J gave up 4 bases, with 13 bases separating them. Germline CDR1 and CDR2: LGHNA and YSLEER. The CDR3 is 16 residues long. The CDR3 sequence: CASSQDGALPGNTIYF. For the CDR3, the DNA is TGCGCCAGCAGCCAAGACGGAGCCCTCCCAGGAAACACCATATATTTT.

The V call is TRBV9, the J call TRBJ2-1; 7 positions match TRBD2. V shed 0 bases and J 0 bases; nucleotides not matched to a gene: 6. The germline V gene encodes CDR1 SGDLS and CDR2 YYNGEE. The CDR3 consists of 17 residues. The chain's CDR3 is CASSVVPAGSSYNEQFF. CDR3 coding DNA: TGTGCCAGCAGCGTAGTTCCAGCGGGGAGCTCCTACAATGAGCAGTTCTTC.

CDR3 in amino acids: CASSEGLTREAFF. The CDR3 nucleotides are TGCGCCAGCAGCGAAGGACTGACCCGTGAAGCTTTCTTT. The genes are TRBV5-1 and TRBJ1-1; no clear D. The CDR3 extends over 13 amino acids. CDR1 SGHRS and CDR2 YFSETQ come from the germline V gene. The V gene lost 4 bases and the J gene lost 7 bases, with 14 bases spanning the gap.

The J gene is TRBJ2-3, the V gene TRBV5-4; 11 bases agree with TRBD2. This CDR3 spans 15 amino acids. CDR1 SGHNT and CDR2 YYREEE come from the germline V gene (reference sequence). The junction had 11 bases not matched to a gene; V was cut back by 10 bases and J by 4 bases. The CDR3 DNA reads TGTGCCGGCGCCGTAGCGGGGGGGCCGTCAGATACGCAGTATTTT. As protein: CAGAVAGGPSDTQYF.

The genes are TRBV5-1 and TRBJ1-1; D unresolved. The germline CDR1 and CDR2 sequences are SGHRS and YFSETQ. There are 13 residues in the CDR3. V lost 0 bases and J 1 base, leaving 4 bases between the germline ends. The DNA of the CDR3 is TGCGCCAGCAGCTTGGCCGGGAACACTGAAGCTTTCTTT. Encoded protein: CASSLAGNTEAFF.

The chain recombines TRBV2 with TRBJ2-7, with D possibly matching TRBD1 (5 bases). Germline CDR1 is SNHLY and CDR2 is FYNNEI. The V gene lost 2 bases and the J gene lost 6 bases, with 11 bases spanning the gap. The length of the CDR3 is 13 residues. Here the CDR3 DNA reads TGTGCCAGCAGTGAAAAGCAGGGCGGCGAGCAGTACTTC. Translation gives CASSEKQGGEQYF.

This sequence joins TRBV2 and TRBJ2-1, with 11 nucleotides matching TRBD2. This CDR3 spans 15 amino acids. The germline CDR1 and CDR2 sequences are SNHLY and FYNNEI. J lost 9 bases, V lost 1 base, and 5 bases had no gene match. The CDR3 coding sequence is TGTGCCAGCAGTGAAGTTACTAGCGGGAGTATTGAGCAGTTCTTC. It yields the protein CASSEVTSGSIEQFF.

This clone was counted a few times. The rearrangement links TRBV7-3 to TRBJ2-1; 7 nucleotides match TRBD2. The CDR3 covers 16 residues. CDR1 is SGHTA and CDR2 is FQGTGA in the germline V gene. Unmatched junction bases numbered 8, after V lost 1 base and J lost 5 bases. The CDR3 loop is CASSLRAGTTNNEQFF. For the CDR3, the DNA is TGTGCCAGCAGCTTAAGAGCAGGGACTACTAACAATGAGCAGTTCTTC.

The gene calls are TRBV18 and TRBJ2-1, with 7 bases fitting TRBD1. V trimming: 0 bases; J trimming: 3 bases; junction bases outside the gene matches: 11. The germline V gene encodes CDR1 KGHSH and CDR2 LQKENI. CDR3 size: 18 residues. CDR3 nucleotides: TGTGCCAGCTCACCACCCCCCTCGACAGGGTATTTCTACAATGAGCAGTTCTTC. Translating gives CASSPPPSTGYFYNEQFF.

The V and J genes are TRBV6-5 and TRBJ2-3, with D tentatively TRBD1 (6 bases). The CDR3 is 16 amino acids. V was clipped by 0 bases and J by 6 bases, with 16 bases between them. Germline CDR1 is MNHEY and CDR2 is SVGAGI. CDR3 DNA sequence: TGTGCCAGCAGTTACTCCGGGACACCAATTGGGGATACGCAGTATTTT. Translation: CASSYSGTPIGDTQYF.

The genes are TRBV7-6 and TRBJ1-6; weak D call: TRBD1 (5 bases). V was clipped by 9 bases and J by 5 bases, with 11 bases between them. The CDR3 loop spans 13 amino acids. The germline V gene encodes CDR1 SGHVS and CDR2 FNYEAQ. The CDR3 sequence is CARGQAHNSPLHF. The CDR3 DNA reads as TGTGCCAGAGGACAAGCACATAATTCACCCCTCCACTTT.

This chain uses TRBV2 with TRBJ2-7, with 13 bases matching TRBD2. CDR3 length equals 17 residues. The germline V gene has CDR1 SNHLY and CDR2 FYNNEI. The V and J ends lost 6 bases and 2 bases, in that order; junction bases with no gene match: 10. CDR3 sequence (DNA): TGTGCCAGCAGCGCCAACCCGGGACTAGCGGGACCCTACGAGCAGTACTTC. It yields the protein CASSANPGLAGPYEQYF.